This entry lists 24 T cell receptor beta chains sequenced from one sample in a study of OX40 agonist ivuxolimab in advanced cancers. Sequencing was performed with immunoSEQ multiplex PCR; in TCRdb, only in-frame clones are kept and a portion is missing. This sample has fewer than 85,000 clones, with roughly 86% found just once. Here the sequenced sample was CD4+ or CD8+ T cells sorted from blood, taken in a trial of the OX40 agonist ivuxolimab. These receptors all come from an adult with an advanced solid tumor such as melanoma, head and neck, liver or kidney cancer.

This clone was recorded a few times. The DNA of the CDR3 is TGCGCCAGCAGCCAAGATCCAGGGACCTATGGCTACACCTTC. Translated, it gives CASSQDPGTYGYTF. The chain carries TRBV4-1 and TRBJ1-2, with D maybe TRBD1 (5 bases). The CDR3 is 14 residues long. The V gene lost 0 bases and the J gene lost 4 bases, with 9 bases spanning the gap. In germline, CDR1 is MGHRA, CDR2 YSYEKL.

This clone was observed a few times. A read error may produce the germline difference seen at one junction end. This rearrangement joins TRBV19 to TRBJ2-3; 12 positions agree with TRBD2. The CDR3 consists of 14 residues. CDR1 and CDR2 (germline): LNHDA, SQIVND (reference sequence). The chain's CDR3 is CASTASGGGDTQYF. CDR3 nucleotide sequence: TGTGCAAGTACGGCTAGCGGGGGGGGAGATACGCAGTATTTT.

The chain has TRBV13 and TRBJ2-3; D gene uncertain. Germline V gene lookup returns CDR1 PRHDT and CDR2 FYEKMQ (reference sequence). This CDR3 comprises 16 residues. The ends were cut back, 5 bases at V and 3 bases at J, with 18 bases in the middle. CDR3 in DNA: TGTGCCAGCAGCAAATATTCGCCGATCAAGACAGATACGCAGTATTTT. Amino acids: CASSKYSPIKTDTQYF.

The CDR3 loop is CASSVGAGGPTRQYF. For the CDR3, the DNA is TGTGCCAGCAGCGTAGGGGCAGGGGGTCCTACGAGGCAGTACTTC. The chain recombines TRBV9 with TRBJ2-7, with 7 bases lining up with TRBD1. CDR1 and CDR2 from the germline V gene are SGDLS and YYNGEE. V lost 0 bases, J lost 9 bases, and 12 bases stayed unmatched. This CDR3 comprises 15 residues.

The V and J genes are TRBV5-6 and TRBJ1-4; 7 bases agree with TRBD1. Germline V gene lookup returns CDR1 SGHDT and CDR2 YYEEEE. The ends lost 4 bases at V and 8 bases at J; junction bases unmatched: 5. The CDR3 totals 13 residues. The CDR3 protein is CASSDRVHEKLFF. DNA for the CDR3: TGTGCCAGCAGCGACAGGGTTCACGAAAAACTGTTTTTT.

The chain carries TRBV7-9 and TRBJ1-3; possibly TRBD1 for D (6 bases). From germline, CDR1 is SEHNR and CDR2 FQNEAQ (reference sequence). This CDR3 is built from 16 residues. V lost 5 bases and J lost 0, with 14 bases in between. The CDR3 DNA reads as TGTGCCAGCAGCGGGCAGACAGGTATCTCTGGAAACACCATATATTTT. It specifies CASSGQTGISGNTIYF.

This chain joins TRBV5-1 and TRBJ1-1, with TRBD1 as a possible D gene (6 bases). The CDR3 runs 15 residues. Trimming took off 4 bases at V and 5 bases at J, with 18 bases between the two ends. The germline V gene has CDR1 SGHRS and CDR2 YFSETQ. CDR3 loop: CASSITGNEGTEAFF. CDR3 sequence (DNA): TGCGCCAGCAGCATCACAGGGAATGAGGGGACTGAAGCTTTCTTT.

This clone was found once. The J gene is TRBJ1-1, the V gene TRBV7-3; D uncertain. The CDR3 loop spans 13 amino acids. CDR1 and CDR2 (germline): SGHTA, FQGTGA. Trimming removed 3 bases from V and 4 bases from J, with 9 bases in between. The CDR3 nucleotides are TGTGCCAGCAGCTTTGGGGTGGCCACTGAAGCTTTCTTT. Encoded protein: CASSFGVATEAFF.

The V and J genes are TRBV4-2 and TRBJ2-7; D is possibly TRBD1 or TRBD2 (5 bases each). The better agreement between TRBJ2-1 and the DNA end casts doubt on the J call. The CDR3 contains 15 residues. CDR1 is LGHNA and CDR2 is YNFKEQ in the germline V gene. The CDR3 sequence is CASSQAGTGLNEQFF. For the CDR3, the DNA is TGTGCCAGCAGCCAAGCCGGGACCGGCCTTAATGAGCAGTTCTTC.

The CDR3 coding sequence is TGTGCCAGCAGCTTGGGGAACAGGGAGGCCGATACGCAGTATTTT. Translated, it gives CASSLGNREADTQYF. This chain connects TRBV5-4 to TRBJ2-3; D assignment may be TRBD1 or TRBD2 (6 bases each). Trimming stripped 0 bases from V and 6 bases from J, with 14 bases between. This CDR3 region has 15 residues. CDR1 is SGHNT and CDR2 is YYREEE in the germline V gene (reference sequence).

The CDR3 coding sequence is TGCGCCAGCAGCTTTACGGGACAAGCCACTGAAGCTTTCTTT. Translating it yields CASSFTGQATEAFF. The chain recombines TRBV4-1 with TRBJ1-1; perhaps TRBD1 as D (6 bases). Germline CDR1 MGHRA, CDR2 YSYEKL. V gave up 5 bases and J gave up 4 bases, with 14 bases separating them. The CDR3 consists of 14 residues.

This chain joins TRBV2 and TRBJ1-2, with D uncertain. Trimming removed 4 bases at V and 1 base at J, with 7 bases between. Germline V lookup: CDR1 SNHLY, CDR2 FYNNEI. This CDR3 spans 13 amino acids. CDR3 sequence: CASSVSGNYGYTF. The CDR3 DNA reads TGTGCCAGCAGTGTGTCGGGTAACTATGGCTACACCTTC.

The chain has TRBV9 and TRBJ2-1; D ambiguous. V lost 0 bases to trimming and J lost 5 bases, with 9 bases between them. This CDR3 has 14 residues. Germline lookup yields CDR1 SGDLS and CDR2 YYNGEE. The CDR3: CASSVGLSNNEQFF. CDR3 nucleotides: TGTGCCAGCAGCGTAGGGCTATCCAACAATGAGCAGTTCTTC.

V gene TRBV29-1 combines with J gene TRBJ1-2; 10 nucleotides match TRBD1. CDR1 and CDR2 from the germline V gene are SQVTM and ANQGSEA. There are 13 residues in the CDR3. The trim removed 3 bases at V and 8 bases at J, leaving 6 bases unmatched. CDR3 coding DNA: TGCAGCGTTGATAGGGACAGGGGCAACGGCTACACCTTC. Its protein is CSVDRDRGNGYTF.

The V call is TRBV5-1, the J call TRBJ2-3, with TRBD2 matching over 10 bases. V gave up 2 bases and J gave up 4 bases; unmatched junction bases: 1. This CDR3 comprises 14 residues. Germline values: CDR1 SGHRS, CDR2 YFSETQ. The CDR3 sequence is CASSFSGGADTQYF. The CDR3 DNA reads as TGCGCCAGCAGCTTCAGCGGGGGGGCAGATACGCAGTATTTT.

The chain recombines TRBV14 with TRBJ1-3, with a possible D match to TRBD1 (6 bases). The length of the CDR3 is 15 residues. The V end lost 8 bases, the J end lost 0 bases, and 14 bases lay between the germline ends. CDR1 and CDR2 (germline): SGHDN, FVKESK. DNA for the CDR3: TGTGCCAGCGGGGGGCAGGCACACTCTGGAAACACCATATATTTT. Translating gives CASGGQAHSGNTIYF.

This chain links TRBV4-1 with TRBJ2-2, with D unclear. Trimming left V 1 base short and J 5 bases short, with 11 bases between. This CDR3 has 15 amino acids. Germline V CDR1 and CDR2: MGHRA, YSYEKL. CDR3 loop: CASSQVFTGTGELFF. CDR3 sequence (DNA): TGCGCCAGCAGCCAAGTTTTTACGGGTACCGGGGAGCTGTTTTTT.

The gene calls are TRBV19 and TRBJ1-2; TRBD1 aligns across 8 bases. J gave up 2 bases and V 5 bases, and 1 base lay outside the gene matches. Germline V lookup: CDR1 LNHDA, CDR2 SQIVND (reference sequence). There are 13 residues in the CDR3. CDR3 region: CASSWTGNYGYTF. In DNA form, the CDR3 reads TGTGCCAGTAGTTGGACAGGGAACTATGGCTACACCTTC.

V gene TRBV5-8 combines with J gene TRBJ2-7, with D perhaps TRBD1 (5 bases). The CDR3 length is 12 residues. V lost 5 bases to trimming and J lost 7 bases, with 13 bases between them. CDR1 SGHTS and CDR2 YDEGEE come from the germline V gene. The CDR3: CASSLTGAEQYF. CDR3 bases: TGTGCCAGCAGTTTAACTGGGGCAGAGCAGTACTTC. The whole variable domain, filled in from reference TRBV5-8 and TRBJ2-7, reads EAGVTQSPTHLIKTRGQQATLRCSPISGHTSVYWYQQALGLGLQFLLWYDEGEERNRGNFPPRFSGRQFPNYSSELNVNALELEDSALYLCASSLTGAEQYFGPGTRLTVT.

The chain has TRBV7-6 and TRBJ1-2; D is ambiguous. V lost 5 bases to trimming and J lost 5 bases, with 21 bases between them. The germline V gene encodes CDR1 SGHVS and CDR2 FNYEAQ. The CDR3 runs 16 residues. Written as DNA, the CDR3 is TGTGCCAGCAGCCCCACACCCGAAGTTAACCCTTATGGCTACACCTTC. Protein: CASSPTPEVNPYGYTF.

This rearrangement joins TRBV30 to TRBJ1-4; 9 bases are a match to TRBD1. The CDR3 sequence is 15 residues long. Per germline, CDR1 GTSNPN and CDR2 SVGIG (reference sequence). The J segment lost 8 bases and the V segment lost 5 bases, leaving 12 bases of the junction unmatched. The CDR3 sequence: CAWSGTGLGREKLFF. The CDR3 DNA reads as TGTGCCTGGTCCGGGACAGGGCTCGGTAGGGAAAAACTGTTTTTT. The whole variable domain, filled in from reference TRBV30 and TRBJ1-4, reads SQTIHQWPATLVQPVGSPLSLECTVEGTSNPNLYWYRQAAGRGLQLLFYSVGIGQISSEVPQNLSASRPQDRQFILSSKKLLLSDSGFYLCAWSGTGLGREKLFFGSGTQLSVL.

The chain carries TRBV18 and TRBJ2-5, with D possibly matching TRBD2 (5 bases). CDR1 KGHSH and CDR2 LQKENI come from the germline V gene. The ends were cut back, 6 bases at V and 2 bases at J, with 10 bases in the middle. The CDR3 contains 13 residues. CDR3 DNA sequence: TGTGCCAGCTCGACGAGGGCACAAGAGACCCAGTACTTC. Translated: CASSTRAQETQYF.

The chain combines TRBV7-8 with TRBJ2-3; maybe TRBD2 (5 bases). The CDR3 covers 15 residues. Trimming removed 5 bases at V and 4 bases at J, with 16 bases between. Germline V CDR1 and CDR2: SGHVS, FQNEAQ. The CDR3 coding sequence is TGTGCCAGCAGCCCAGACTACTTGACGCCAGATACGCAGTATTTT. Its protein is CASSPDYLTPDTQYF. The whole variable domain, remainder taken from reference TRBV7-8 and TRBJ2-3, is GAGVSQSPRYKVAKRGQDVALRCDPISGHVSLFWYQQALGQGPEFLTYFQNEAQLDKSGLPSDRFFAERPEGSVSTLKIQRTQQEDSAVYLCASSPDYLTPDTQYFGPGTRLTVL.

The CDR3 protein is CASSEQGLNTEAFF. For the CDR3, the DNA is TGTGCCAGCAGTGAACAGGGTTTGAACACTGAAGCTTTCTTT. The chain couples TRBV6-1 to TRBJ1-1; maybe TRBD1 (5 bases). V shed 2 bases and J shed 0 bases, with 7 bases lying between them. Germline-derived CDR1 and CDR2 are MNHNS and SASEGT. The CDR3 spans 14 residues.